Below, 2 T cell receptor beta chains from the same sample are listed, as sequenced in a study of cytomegalovirus exposure and HLA in healthy donors. TCRdb keeps only in-frame clones here, not all; method: immunoSEQ multiplex PCR. The repertoire consists of 150,000 to 200,000 clones, with around four fifths occurring once and the leading ten covering about 2.3%. What was sequenced was PBMCs. The receptors originated from a man under 40 in good health and CMV-seropositive.

This chain joins TRBV4-3 and TRBJ1-2; 7 positions agree with TRBD1. CDR1 is LGHNA and CDR2 is YSLEER in the germline V gene. The length of the CDR3 is 13 residues. With 1 base clipped from V and 6 bases from J, the junction kept 2 bases outside the gene matches. The CDR3 DNA is TGCGCCAGCAGCCAAGTCCAGGGGGATGGCTACACCTTC. As protein: CASSQVQGDGYTF.

The chain is built from TRBV30 and TRBJ2-7; possibly TRBD1 for D (6 bases). Germline CDR1 and CDR2: GTSNPN and SVGIG (reference sequence). The V end was cut by 1 base, the J end by 6 bases, with 10 bases between. This CDR3 is 12 amino acids long. CDR3 region: CAWSGTAREQYF. CDR3 DNA sequence: TGTGCCTGGAGTGGGACAGCTCGCGAGCAGTACTTC.